This T cell receptor (beta chain) was sequenced during a study of a mutant IDH1 vaccine in newly diagnosed glioma. Study overall: Vaccinations were initiated 4-6 weeks following radiotherapy alone, or were given together with temozolomide cycles. Averaging roughly 40 years of age, treated patients were approximately 62% male and roughly 38% female. Radiotherapy, temozolomide, or both had been given previously, and both were given to most.

This clone was found once. Its target is unknown. Repertoires were generated with immunoSEQ multiplex PCR, while TCRdb's copy carries only in-frame clones and drops some. This sample carries fewer than 30,000 clones, about 85% of them seen once, and the ten largest clones take roughly 8%. Time point described: week 23, last vaccination. The investigators gave 300 ug of mutant IDH1 20-mer peptide in each vaccine dose, together with topical imiquimod. The ends lost 3 bases at V and 5 bases at J; junction bases unmatched: 9. The CDR3 length is 16 residues. Germline CDR1 ENHRY, CDR2 SYGVKD. The V and J genes are TRBV10-3 and TRBJ2-2, with 7 bases that match TRBD2. The origin of this receptor is a woman between 18 and 30 years old with glioma. Specimen: PBMCs, collected from a glioma patient whose treatment included an IDH1 peptide vaccine. Here the CDR3 reads CAISDGLAEATGELFF. In nucleotides, the CDR3 is TGTGCCATCAGTGATGGGCTAGCGGAAGCTACCGGGGAGCTGTTTTTT.